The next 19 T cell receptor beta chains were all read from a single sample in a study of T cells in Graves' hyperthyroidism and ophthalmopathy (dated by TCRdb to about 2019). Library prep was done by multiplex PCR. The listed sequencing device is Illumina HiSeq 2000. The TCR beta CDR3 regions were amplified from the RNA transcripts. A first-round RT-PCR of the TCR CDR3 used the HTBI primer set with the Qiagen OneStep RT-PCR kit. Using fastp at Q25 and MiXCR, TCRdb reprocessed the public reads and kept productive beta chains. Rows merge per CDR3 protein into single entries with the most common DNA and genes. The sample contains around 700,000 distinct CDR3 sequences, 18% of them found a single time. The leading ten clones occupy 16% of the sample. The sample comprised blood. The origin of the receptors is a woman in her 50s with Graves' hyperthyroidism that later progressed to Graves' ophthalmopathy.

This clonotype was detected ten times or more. This CDR3 reads CASSRNTGDRNEQFF. The CDR3 DNA is TGTGCCAGCAGCCGAAATACAGGGGATAGGAATGAGCAGTTCTTC. V gene TRBV6-2 or TRBV6-3 combines with J gene TRBJ2-1, with 7 bases that match TRBD1. The V gene end was trimmed by 6 bases and the J gene end by 7 bases; junction bases not matched to a gene: 12. Germline V gives CDR1 MNHEY, CDR2 SVGEGT. There are 15 residues in the CDR3.

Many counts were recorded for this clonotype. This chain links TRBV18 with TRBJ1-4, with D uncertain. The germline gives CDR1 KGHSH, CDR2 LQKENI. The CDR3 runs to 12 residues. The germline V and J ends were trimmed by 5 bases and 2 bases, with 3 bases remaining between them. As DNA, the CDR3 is TGTGCCAGCTCAACTACTAATGAAAAACTGTTTTTT. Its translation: CASSTTNEKLFF.

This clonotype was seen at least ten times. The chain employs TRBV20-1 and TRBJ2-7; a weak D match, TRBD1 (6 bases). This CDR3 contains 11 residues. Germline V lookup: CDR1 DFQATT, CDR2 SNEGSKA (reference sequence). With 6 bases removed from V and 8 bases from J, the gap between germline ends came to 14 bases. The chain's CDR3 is CSAKDSRKQYF. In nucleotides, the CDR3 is TGCAGTGCAAAGGACAGCCGTAAGCAGTACTTC.

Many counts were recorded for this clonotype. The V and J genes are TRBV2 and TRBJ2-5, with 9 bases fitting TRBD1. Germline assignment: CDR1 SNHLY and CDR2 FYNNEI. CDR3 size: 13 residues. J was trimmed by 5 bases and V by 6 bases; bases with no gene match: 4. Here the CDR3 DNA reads TGTGCCAGCAGCCGACAGGGGGAGGAGACCCAGTACTTC. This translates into CASSRQGEETQYF.

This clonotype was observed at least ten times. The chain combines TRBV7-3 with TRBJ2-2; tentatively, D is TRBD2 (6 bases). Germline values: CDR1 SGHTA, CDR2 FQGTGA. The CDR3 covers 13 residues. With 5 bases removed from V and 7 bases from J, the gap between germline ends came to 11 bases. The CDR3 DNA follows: TGTGCCAGCAGCCCTCTCGGGGGCGGGGAGCTGTTTTTT. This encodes CASSPLGGGELFF.

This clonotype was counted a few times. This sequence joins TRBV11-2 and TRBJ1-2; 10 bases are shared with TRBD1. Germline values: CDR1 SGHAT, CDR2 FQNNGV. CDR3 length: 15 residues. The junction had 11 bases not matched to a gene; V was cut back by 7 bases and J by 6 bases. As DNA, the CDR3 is TGTGCCAGCACCGATACTTTGGGACAGGGGAATGGCTACACCTTC. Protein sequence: CASTDTLGQGNGYTF. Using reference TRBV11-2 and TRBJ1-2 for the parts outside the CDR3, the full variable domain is EAGVAQSPRYKIIEKRQSVAFWCNPISGHATLYWYQQILGQGPKLLIQFQNNGVVDDSQLPKDRFSAERLKGVDSTLKIQPAKLEDSAVYLCASTDTLGQGNGYTFGSGTRLTVV.

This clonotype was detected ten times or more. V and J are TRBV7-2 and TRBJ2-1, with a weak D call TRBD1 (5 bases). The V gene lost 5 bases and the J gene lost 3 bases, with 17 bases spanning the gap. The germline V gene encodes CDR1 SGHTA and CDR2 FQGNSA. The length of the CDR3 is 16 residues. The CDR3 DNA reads TGTGCCAGCAGCACAGGTGGTAGCTTGGTCTACAATGAGCAGTTCTTC. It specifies CASSTGGSLVYNEQFF.

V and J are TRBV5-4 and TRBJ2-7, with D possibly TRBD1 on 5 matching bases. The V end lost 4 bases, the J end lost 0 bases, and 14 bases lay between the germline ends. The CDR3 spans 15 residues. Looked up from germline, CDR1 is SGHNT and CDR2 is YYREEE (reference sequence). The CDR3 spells CASSRTHVSSYEQYF. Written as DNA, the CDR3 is TGTGCCAGCAGCCGGACACATGTTAGCTCCTACGAGCAGTACTTC.

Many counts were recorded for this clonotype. The CDR3 spells CASSLVGRVEAFF. CDR3 nucleotides: TGTGCCAGCAGCTTAGTCGGGAGGGTAGAAGCTTTCTTT. The V call is TRBV7-9, the J call TRBJ1-1; no clear D. This CDR3 has 13 residues. From germline, CDR1 is SEHNR and CDR2 FQNEAQ (reference sequence). Deletions cut 1 base from V and 8 bases from J, with 11 bases between.

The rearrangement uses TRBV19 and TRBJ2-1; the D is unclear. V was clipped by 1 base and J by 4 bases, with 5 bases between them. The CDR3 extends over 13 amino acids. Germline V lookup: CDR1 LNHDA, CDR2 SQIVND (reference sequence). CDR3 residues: CASSIAQYNEQFF. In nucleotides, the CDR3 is TGTGCCAGTAGTATAGCACAGTACAATGAGCAGTTCTTC.

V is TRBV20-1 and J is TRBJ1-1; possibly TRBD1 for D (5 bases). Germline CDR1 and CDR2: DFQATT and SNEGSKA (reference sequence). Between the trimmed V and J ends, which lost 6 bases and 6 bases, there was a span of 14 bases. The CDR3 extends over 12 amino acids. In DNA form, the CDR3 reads TGCAGTGCCGGGGCACCGACCGCTGAAGCTTTCTTT. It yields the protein CSAGAPTAEAFF.

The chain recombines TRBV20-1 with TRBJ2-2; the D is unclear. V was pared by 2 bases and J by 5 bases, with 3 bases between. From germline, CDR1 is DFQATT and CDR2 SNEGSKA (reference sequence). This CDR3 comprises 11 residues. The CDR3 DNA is TGCAGTGCTAGAATTACCGGGGAGCTGTTTTTT. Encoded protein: CSARITGELFF.

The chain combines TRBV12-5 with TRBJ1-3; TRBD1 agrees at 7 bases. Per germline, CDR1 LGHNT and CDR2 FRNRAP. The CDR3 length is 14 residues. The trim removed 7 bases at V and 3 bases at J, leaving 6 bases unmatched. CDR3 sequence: CASARPGGGNTIYF. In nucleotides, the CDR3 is TGTGCTAGTGCCCGACCAGGGGGTGGAAACACCATATATTTT.

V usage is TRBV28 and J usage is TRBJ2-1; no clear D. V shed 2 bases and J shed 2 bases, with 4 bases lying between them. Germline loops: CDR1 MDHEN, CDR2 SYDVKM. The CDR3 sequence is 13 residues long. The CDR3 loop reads CASSLTPYNEQFF. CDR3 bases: TGTGCCAGCAGTTTAACACCCTACAATGAGCAGTTCTTC.

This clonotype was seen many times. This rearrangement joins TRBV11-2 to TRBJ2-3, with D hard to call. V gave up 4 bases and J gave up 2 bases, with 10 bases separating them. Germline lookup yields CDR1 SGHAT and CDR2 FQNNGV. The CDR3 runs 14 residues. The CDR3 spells CASSYRAPTDTQYF. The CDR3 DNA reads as TGTGCCAGCAGCTACCGGGCTCCCACAGATACGCAGTATTTT.

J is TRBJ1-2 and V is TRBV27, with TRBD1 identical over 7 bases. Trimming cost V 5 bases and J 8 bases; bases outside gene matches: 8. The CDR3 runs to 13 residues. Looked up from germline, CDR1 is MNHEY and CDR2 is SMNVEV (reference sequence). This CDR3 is CASSLQGGWGYTF. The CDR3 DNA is TGTGCCAGCAGTCTTCAGGGGGGATGGGGCTACACCTTC.

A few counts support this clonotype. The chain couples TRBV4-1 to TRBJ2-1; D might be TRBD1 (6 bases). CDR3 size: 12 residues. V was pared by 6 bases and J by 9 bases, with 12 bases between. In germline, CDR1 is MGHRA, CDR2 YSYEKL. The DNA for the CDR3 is TGCGCCAGCAGTCGCCCAGGGGCTGAGCAGTTCTTC. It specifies CASSRPGAEQFF.

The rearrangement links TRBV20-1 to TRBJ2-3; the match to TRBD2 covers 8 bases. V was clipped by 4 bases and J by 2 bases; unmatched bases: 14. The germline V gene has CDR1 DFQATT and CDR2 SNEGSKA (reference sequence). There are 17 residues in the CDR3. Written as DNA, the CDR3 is TGCAGTGCTATACTCGGGGGGGCGGGCCCACCCACAGATACGCAGTATTTT. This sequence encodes CSAILGGAGPPTDTQYF.

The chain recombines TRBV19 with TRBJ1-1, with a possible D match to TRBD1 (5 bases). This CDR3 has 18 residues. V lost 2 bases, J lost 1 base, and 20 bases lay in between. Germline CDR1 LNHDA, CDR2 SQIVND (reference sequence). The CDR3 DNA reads TGTGCCAGTAGTATAAGGCGAGGGGCCTTCCAAGGGAACACTGAAGCTTTCTTT. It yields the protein CASSIRRGAFQGNTEAFF.